This paragraph reports one TCR beta chain. Its antigen is unknown. CD45RO-negative CD8 cells positively selected for CCR7 made up the naive population, which excluded terminally differentiated effector memory CD45RA+ cells. V dropped 8 bases and J dropped 2 bases, with 15 bases sitting between them. Germline assignment: CDR1 MNHEY and CDR2 SMNVEV (reference sequence). This CDR3 spans 14 amino acids. This sample is drawn from a study of shared clonotypes between healthy human individuals. Study observations and caveats: Clonotypes that were shared across a handful of donors made up roughly 5% of naive CD4 clonotypes.

Assay used: immunoSEQ multiplex PCR; TCRdb lists only in-frame clones, some missing. The data hold 2 million to 2.5 million clones, with roughly 91% observed a single time. The sequenced material came from naive CD8+ T cells from PBMCs. This sequence originates from a young man in good health. Some clones in this sample may be carry-over from other donors' samples. The chain carries TRBV27 and TRBJ2-5; D remains ambiguous. The chain's CDR3 is CASAPFWAQETQYF. The CDR3 coding sequence is TGTGCCAGCGCCCCCTTTTGGGCTCAAGAGACCCAGTACTTC.